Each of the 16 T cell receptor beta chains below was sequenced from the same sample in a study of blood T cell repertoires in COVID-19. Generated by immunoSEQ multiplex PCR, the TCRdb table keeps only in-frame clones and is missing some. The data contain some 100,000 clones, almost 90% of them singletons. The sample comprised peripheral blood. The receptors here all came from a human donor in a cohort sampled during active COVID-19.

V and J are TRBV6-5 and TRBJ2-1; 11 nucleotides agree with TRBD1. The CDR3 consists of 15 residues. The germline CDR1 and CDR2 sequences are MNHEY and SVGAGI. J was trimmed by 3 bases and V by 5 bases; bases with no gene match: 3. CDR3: CASSPGTGGYNEQFF. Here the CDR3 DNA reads TGTGCCAGCAGTCCAGGGACAGGGGGCTACAATGAGCAGTTCTTC.

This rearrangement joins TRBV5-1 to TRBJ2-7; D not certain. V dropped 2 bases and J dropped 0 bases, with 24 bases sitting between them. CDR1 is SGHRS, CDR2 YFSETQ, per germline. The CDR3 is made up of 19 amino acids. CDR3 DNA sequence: TGCGCCAGCAGCTTACTAACACCCACACGAACTGCCAGCTCCTACGAGCAGTACTTC. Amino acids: CASSLLTPTRTASSYEQYF.

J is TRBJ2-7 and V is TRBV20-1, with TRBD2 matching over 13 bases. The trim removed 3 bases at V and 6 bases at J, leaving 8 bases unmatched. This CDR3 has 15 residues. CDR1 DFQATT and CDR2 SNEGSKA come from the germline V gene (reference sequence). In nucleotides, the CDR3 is TGCAGTGCTAGTATACCGGGACTAGCGGGGAGCGAGCAGTACTTC. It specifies CSASIPGLAGSEQYF.

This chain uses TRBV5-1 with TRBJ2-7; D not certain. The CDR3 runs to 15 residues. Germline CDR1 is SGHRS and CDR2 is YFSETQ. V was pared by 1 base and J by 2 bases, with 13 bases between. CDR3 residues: CASSLFAENPYEQYF. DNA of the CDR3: TGCGCCAGCAGCTTGTTTGCGGAGAACCCCTACGAGCAGTACTTC.

CDR3 sequence (DNA): TGTGCCAGCAGCTTGGCGTCGAACACTGAAGCTTTCTTT. Protein sequence: CASSLASNTEAFF. V gene TRBV5-5 combines with J gene TRBJ1-1; no reliable D call. The CDR3 has 13 residues. Germline values: CDR1 SGHKS, CDR2 YYEKEE (reference sequence). Trimming shortened V by 0 bases and J by 1 base, and 4 bases separated the two germline ends.

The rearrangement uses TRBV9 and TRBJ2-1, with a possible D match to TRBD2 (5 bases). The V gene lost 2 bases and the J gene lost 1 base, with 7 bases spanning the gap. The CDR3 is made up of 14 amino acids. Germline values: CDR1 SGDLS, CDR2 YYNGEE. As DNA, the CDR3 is TGTGCCAGCAGCGTGGTAGCGTCCTACAATGAGCAGTTCTTC. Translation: CASSVVASYNEQFF.

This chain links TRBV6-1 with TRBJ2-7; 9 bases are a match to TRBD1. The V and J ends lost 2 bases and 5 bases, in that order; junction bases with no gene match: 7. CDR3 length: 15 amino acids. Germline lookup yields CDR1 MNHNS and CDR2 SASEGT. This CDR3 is CASSELGTGSHEQYF. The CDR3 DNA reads TGTGCCAGCAGTGAACTCGGGACAGGGAGCCACGAGCAGTACTTC.

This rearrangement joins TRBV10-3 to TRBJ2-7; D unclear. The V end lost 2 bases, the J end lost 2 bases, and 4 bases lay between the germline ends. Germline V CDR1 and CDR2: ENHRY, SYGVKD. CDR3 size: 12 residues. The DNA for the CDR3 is TGTGCCATCAGTGAGCCCACCTACGAGCAGTACTTC. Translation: CAISEPTYEQYF.

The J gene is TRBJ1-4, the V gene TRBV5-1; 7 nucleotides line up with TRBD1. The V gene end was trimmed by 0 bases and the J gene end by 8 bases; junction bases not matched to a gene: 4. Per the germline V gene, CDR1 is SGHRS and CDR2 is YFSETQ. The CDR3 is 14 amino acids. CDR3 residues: CASSLETGIEKLFF. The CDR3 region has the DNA TGCGCCAGCAGCTTGGAGACAGGGATCGAAAAACTGTTTTTT.

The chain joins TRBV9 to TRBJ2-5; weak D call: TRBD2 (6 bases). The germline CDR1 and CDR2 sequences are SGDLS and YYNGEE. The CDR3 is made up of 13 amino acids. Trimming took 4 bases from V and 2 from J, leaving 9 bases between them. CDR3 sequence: CASSWDLQETQYF. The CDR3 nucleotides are TGTGCCAGCAGCTGGGACTTACAAGAGACCCAGTACTTC.

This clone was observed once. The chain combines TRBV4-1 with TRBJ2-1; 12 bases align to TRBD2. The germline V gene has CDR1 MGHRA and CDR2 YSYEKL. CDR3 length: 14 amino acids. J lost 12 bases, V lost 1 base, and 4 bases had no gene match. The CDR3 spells CASSQVGLAGRQFF. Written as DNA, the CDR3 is TGCGCCAGCAGCCAAGTGGGACTAGCGGGTCGGCAGTTCTTC.

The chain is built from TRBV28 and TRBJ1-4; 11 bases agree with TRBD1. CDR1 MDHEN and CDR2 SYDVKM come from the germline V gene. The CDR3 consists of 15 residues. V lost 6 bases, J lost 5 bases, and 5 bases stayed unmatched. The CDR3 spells CASSRTGGLNEKLFF. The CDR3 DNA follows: TGTGCCAGCAGCCGGACAGGGGGCCTAAATGAAAAACTGTTTTTT.

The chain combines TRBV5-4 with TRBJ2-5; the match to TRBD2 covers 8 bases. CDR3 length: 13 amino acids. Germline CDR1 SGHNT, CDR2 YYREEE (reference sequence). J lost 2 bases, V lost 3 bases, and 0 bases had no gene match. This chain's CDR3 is CASSSGGQETQYF. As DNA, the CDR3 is TGTGCCAGCAGCTCGGGGGGGCAAGAGACCCAGTACTTC.

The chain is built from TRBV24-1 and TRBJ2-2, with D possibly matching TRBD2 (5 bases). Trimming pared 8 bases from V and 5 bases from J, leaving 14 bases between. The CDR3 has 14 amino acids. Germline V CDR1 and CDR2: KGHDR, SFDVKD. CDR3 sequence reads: CATNSPGKTGELFF. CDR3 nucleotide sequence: TGTGCCACCAACTCTCCCGGGAAAACCGGGGAGCTGTTTTTT.

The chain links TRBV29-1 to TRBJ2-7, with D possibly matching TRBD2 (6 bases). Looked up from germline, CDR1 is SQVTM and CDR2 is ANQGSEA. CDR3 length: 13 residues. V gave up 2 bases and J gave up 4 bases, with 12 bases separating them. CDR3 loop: CSVETGTDYEQYF. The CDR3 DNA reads TGCAGCGTTGAAACCGGGACTGATTACGAGCAGTACTTC.

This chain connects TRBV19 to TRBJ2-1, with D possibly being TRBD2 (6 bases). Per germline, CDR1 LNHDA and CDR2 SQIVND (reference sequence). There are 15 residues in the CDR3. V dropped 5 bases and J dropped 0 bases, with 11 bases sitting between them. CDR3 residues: CASSSSESSYNEQFF. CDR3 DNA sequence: TGTGCCAGTAGTTCTAGCGAGAGCTCCTACAATGAGCAGTTCTTC.